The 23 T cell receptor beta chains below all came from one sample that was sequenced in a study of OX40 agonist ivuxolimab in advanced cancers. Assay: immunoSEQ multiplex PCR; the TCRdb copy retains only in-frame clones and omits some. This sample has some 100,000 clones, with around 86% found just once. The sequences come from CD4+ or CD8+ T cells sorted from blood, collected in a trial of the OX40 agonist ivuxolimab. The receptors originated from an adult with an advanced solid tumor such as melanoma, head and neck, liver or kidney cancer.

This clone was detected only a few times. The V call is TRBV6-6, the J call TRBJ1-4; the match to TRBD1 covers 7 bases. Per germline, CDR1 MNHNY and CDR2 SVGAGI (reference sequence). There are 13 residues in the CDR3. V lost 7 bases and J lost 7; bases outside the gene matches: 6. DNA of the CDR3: TGTGCCAGCAATGACAGGGAGAGTGAAAAACTGTTTTTT. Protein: CASNDRESEKLFF.

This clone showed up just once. The CDR3 region is CASSLNWGGSEAQYF. The CDR3 DNA is TGTGCCAGCAGTCTGAACTGGGGGGGTTCGGAGGCCCAGTACTTC. The chain couples TRBV7-6 to TRBJ2-5; 7 bases line up with TRBD2. Germline V gene lookup returns CDR1 SGHVS and CDR2 FNYEAQ. Trimming cost V 6 bases and J 9 bases; bases outside gene matches: 16. The length of the CDR3 is 15 residues.

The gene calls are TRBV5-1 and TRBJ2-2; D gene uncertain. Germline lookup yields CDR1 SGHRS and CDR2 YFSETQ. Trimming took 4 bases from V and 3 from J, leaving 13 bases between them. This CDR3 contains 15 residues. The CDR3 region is CASSLDPEDTGELFF. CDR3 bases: TGCGCCAGCAGCCTTGACCCTGAGGACACCGGGGAGCTGTTTTTT. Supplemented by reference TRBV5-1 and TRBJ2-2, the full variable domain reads KAGVTQTPRYLIKTRGQQVTLSCSPISGHRSVSWYQQTPGQGLQFLFEYFSETQRNKGNFPGRFSGRQFSNSRSEMNVSTLELGDSALYLCASSLDPEDTGELFFGEGSRLTVL.

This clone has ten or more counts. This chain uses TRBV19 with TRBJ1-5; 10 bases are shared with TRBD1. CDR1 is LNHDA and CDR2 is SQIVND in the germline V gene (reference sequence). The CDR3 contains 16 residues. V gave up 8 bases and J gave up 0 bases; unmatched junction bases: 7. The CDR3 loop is CASVGTGAYSNQPQHF. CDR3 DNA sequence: TGTGCCAGTGTGGGGACAGGGGCCTATAGCAATCAGCCCCAGCATTTT.

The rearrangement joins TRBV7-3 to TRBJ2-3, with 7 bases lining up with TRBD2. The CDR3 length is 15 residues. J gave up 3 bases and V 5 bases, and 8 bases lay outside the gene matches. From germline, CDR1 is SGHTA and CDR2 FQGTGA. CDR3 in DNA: TGTGCCAGCAGCCCCTCACTAGCGTTGACAGATACGCAGTATTTT. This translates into CASSPSLALTDTQYF.

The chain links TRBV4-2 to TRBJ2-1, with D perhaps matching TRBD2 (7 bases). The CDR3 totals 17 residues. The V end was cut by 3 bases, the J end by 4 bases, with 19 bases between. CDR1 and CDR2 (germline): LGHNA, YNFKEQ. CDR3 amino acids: CASSHNEGGGGYNEQFF. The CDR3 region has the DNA TGTGCCAGCAGCCACAACGAAGGGGGAGGGGGTTACAATGAGCAGTTCTTC.

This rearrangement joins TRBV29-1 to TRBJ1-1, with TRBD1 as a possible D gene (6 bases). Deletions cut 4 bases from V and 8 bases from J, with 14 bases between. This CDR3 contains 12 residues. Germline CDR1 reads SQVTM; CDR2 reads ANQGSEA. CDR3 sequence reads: CSVGGGGAEAFF. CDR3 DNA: TGCAGCGTTGGAGGTGGGGGCGCCGAAGCTTTCTTT.

The CDR3 DNA is TGTGCCAGCAGATCGACAGGGATCGGCGAAAAACTGTTTTTT. Protein: CASRSTGIGEKLFF. The rearrangement uses TRBV2 and TRBJ1-4; 7 bases line up with TRBD1. Germline CDR1 and CDR2: SNHLY and FYNNEI. The V gene end was trimmed by 6 bases and the J gene end by 8 bases; junction bases not matched to a gene: 9. CDR3 length: 14 residues.

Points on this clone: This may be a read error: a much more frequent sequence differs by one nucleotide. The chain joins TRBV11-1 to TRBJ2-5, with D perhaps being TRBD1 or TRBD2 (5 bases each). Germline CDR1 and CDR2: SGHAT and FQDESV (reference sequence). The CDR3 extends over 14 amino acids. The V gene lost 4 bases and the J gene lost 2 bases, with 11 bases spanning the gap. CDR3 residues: CASSSRDGQETQYF. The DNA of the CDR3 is TGTGCCAGCAGCTCCCGGGACGGACAAGAGACCCAGTACTTC.

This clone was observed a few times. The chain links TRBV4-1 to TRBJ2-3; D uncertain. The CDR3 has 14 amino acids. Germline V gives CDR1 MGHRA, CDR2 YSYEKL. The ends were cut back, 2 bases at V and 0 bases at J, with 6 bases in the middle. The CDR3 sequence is CASSQLTSTDTQYF. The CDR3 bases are TGCGCCAGCAGCCAACTGACTAGCACAGATACGCAGTATTTT.

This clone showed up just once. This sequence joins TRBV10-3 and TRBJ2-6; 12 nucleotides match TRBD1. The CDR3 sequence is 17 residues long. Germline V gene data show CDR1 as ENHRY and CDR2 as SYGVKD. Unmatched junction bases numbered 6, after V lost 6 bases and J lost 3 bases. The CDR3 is CAIRGTGGSSGANVLTF. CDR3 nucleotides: TGTGCCATCAGGGGGACAGGGGGCTCAAGTGGGGCCAACGTCCTGACTTTC.

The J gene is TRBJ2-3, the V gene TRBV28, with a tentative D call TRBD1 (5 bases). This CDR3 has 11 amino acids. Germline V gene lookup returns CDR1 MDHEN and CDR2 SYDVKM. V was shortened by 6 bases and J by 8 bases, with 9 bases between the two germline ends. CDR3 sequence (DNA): TGTGCCAGCAGCAGGGATCGTACGCAGTATTTT. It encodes CASSRDRTQYF.

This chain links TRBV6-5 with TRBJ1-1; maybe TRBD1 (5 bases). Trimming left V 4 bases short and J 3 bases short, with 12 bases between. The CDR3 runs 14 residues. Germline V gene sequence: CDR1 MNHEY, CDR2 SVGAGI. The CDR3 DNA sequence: TGTGCCAGCAGTTGGCAGGGCGGTCACACTGAAGCTTTCTTT. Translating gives CASSWQGGHTEAFF.

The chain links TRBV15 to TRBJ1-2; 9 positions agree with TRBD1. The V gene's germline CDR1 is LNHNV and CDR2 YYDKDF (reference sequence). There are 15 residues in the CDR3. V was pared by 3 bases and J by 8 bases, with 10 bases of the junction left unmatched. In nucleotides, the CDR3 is TGTGCCACCAGCAGGGACTGGGGACAGGGCGGAGGCTACACCTTC. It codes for CATSRDWGQGGGYTF.

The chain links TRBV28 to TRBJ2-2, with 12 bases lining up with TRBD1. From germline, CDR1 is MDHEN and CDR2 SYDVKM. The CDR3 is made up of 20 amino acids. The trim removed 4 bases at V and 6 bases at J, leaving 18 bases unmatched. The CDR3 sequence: CASSSFHGTGGDFLAGELFF. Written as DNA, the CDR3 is TGTGCCAGCAGTTCCTTCCACGGGACAGGGGGCGACTTTCTCGCCGGGGAGCTGTTTTTT.

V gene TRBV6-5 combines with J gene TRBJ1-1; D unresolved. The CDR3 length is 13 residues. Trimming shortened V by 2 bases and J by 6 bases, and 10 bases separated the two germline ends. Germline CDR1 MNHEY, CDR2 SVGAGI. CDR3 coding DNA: TGTGCCAGCAGTTACCGGAGGGATGCTGAAGCTTTCTTT. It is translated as CASSYRRDAEAFF.

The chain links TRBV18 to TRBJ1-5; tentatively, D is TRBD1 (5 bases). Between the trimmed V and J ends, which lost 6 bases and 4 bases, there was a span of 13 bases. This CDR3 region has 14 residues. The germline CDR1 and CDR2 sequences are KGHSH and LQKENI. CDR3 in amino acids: CASSAQGFNQPQHF. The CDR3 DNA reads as TGTGCCAGCTCGGCCCAGGGTTTTAATCAGCCCCAGCATTTT.

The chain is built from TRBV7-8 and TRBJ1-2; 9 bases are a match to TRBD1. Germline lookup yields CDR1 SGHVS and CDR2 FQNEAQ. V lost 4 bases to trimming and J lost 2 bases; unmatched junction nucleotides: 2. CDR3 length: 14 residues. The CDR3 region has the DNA TGTGCCAGCAGCTCCGGGACAGGGAACTATGGCTACACCTTC. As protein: CASSSGTGNYGYTF. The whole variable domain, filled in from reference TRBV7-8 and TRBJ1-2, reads GAGVSQSPRYKVAKRGQDVALRCDPISGHVSLFWYQQALGQGPEFLTYFQNEAQLDKSGLPSDRFFAERPEGSVSTLKIQRTQQEDSAVYLCASSSGTGNYGYTFGSGTRLTVV.

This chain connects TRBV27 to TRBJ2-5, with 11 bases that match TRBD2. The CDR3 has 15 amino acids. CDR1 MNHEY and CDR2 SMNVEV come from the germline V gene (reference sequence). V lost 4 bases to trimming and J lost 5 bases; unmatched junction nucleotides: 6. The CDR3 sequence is CASSSTLAGEETQYF. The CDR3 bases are TGTGCCAGCAGTTCGACACTAGCGGGGGAGGAGACCCAGTACTTC.

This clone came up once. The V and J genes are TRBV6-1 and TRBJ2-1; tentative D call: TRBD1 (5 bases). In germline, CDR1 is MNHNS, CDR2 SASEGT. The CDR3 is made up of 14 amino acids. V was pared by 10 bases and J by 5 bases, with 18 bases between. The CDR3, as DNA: TGTGCCACCTCTCCCACAGGTCAGGACAATGAGCAGTTCTTC. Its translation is CATSPTGQDNEQFF.

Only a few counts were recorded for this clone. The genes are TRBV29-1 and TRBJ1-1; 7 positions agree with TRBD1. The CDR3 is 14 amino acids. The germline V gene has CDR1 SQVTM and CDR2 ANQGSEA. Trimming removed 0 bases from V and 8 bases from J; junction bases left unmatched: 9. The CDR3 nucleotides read TGCAGCGTTGAAGAGGTAACGGGACAGACAGAAGCTTTCTTT. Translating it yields CSVEEVTGQTEAFF. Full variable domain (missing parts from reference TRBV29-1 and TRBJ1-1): SAVISQKPSRDICQRGTSLTIQCQVDSQVTMMFWYRQQPGQSLTLIATANQGSEATYESGFVIDKFPISRPNLTFSTLTVSNMSPEDSSIYLCSVEEVTGQTEAFFGQGTRLTVV.

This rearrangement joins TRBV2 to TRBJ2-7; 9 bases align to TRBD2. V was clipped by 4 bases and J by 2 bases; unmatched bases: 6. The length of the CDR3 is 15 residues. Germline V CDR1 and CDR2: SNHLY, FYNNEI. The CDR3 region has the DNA TGTGCCAGCAGTGTGCTTAGCGGGGGACCCTACGAGCAGTACTTC. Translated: CASSVLSGGPYEQYF.

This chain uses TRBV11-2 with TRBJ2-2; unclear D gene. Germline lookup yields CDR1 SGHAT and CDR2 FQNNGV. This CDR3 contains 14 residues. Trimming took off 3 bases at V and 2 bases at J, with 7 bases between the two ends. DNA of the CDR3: TGTGCCAGCAGCTTGGGCGGAAACACCGGGGAGCTGTTTTTT. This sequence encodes CASSLGGNTGELFF.